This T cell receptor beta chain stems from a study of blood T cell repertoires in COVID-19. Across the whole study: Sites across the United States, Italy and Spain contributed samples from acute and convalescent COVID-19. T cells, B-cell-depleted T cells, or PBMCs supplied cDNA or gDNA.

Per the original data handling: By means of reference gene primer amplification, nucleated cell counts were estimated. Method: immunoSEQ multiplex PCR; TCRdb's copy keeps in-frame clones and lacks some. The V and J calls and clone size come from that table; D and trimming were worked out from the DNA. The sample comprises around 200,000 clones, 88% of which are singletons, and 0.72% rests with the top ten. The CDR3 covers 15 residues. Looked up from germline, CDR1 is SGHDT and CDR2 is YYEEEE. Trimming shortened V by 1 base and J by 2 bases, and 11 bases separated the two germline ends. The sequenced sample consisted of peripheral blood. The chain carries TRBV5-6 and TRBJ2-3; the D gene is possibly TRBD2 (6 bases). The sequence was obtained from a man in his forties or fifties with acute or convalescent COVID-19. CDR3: CASSLNGSPTDTQYF. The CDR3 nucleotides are TGTGCCAGCAGCTTGAACGGGAGCCCCACAGATACGCAGTATTTT.